Shown below are 23 T cell receptor beta chains from a single sample sequenced in a study of cytomegalovirus exposure and HLA in healthy donors (dated by TCRdb to the late 2010s). The library was built by means of the immunoSEQ multiplex PCR assay. TCRdb holds this immuneACCESS table with in-frame rearrangements only. Some clones are missing; in checked studies, unresolved V genes explain under half, and the rest has no known cause. This sample comprises approximately 180,000 clones, more than 75% of them detected only once. The top ten clones comprise over 1.3% of the sample. The source material was PBMCs. The receptors come from a woman aged 18-29 years in good health and CMV-seronegative.

This chain connects TRBV5-4 to TRBJ2-2; 11 nucleotides align to TRBD2. CDR3 length: 16 residues. The germline CDR1 and CDR2 sequences are SGHNT and YYREEE (reference sequence). The V gene end was trimmed by 4 bases and the J gene end by 1 base; junction bases not matched to a gene: 3. CDR3 in amino acids: CASSPGTSGNTGELFF. CDR3 bases: TGTGCCAGCAGCCCCGGGACTAGCGGGAACACCGGGGAGCTGTTTTTT.

V and J are TRBV7-2 and TRBJ2-1, with TRBD1 as a possible D gene (6 bases). Germline V gives CDR1 SGHTA, CDR2 FQGNSA. Deletions cut 5 bases from V and 7 bases from J, with 15 bases between. The CDR3 runs to 14 residues. The CDR3 nucleotides are TGTGCCAGCAGCCCGACAGGTTCGTGGAATGAGCAGTTCTTC. Translated: CASSPTGSWNEQFF.

This clone was counted only a few times. The genes are TRBV6-5 and TRBJ1-5; 9 bases are shared with TRBD1. V trimming: 6 bases; J trimming: 6 bases; junction bases outside the gene matches: 3. This CDR3 is built from 13 residues. Per the germline V gene, CDR1 is MNHEY and CDR2 is SVGAGI. This CDR3 is CASSRDRVQPQHF. In DNA, the CDR3 is TGTGCCAGCAGCAGGGACAGGGTTCAGCCCCAGCATTTT.

The chain uses TRBV29-1 and TRBJ1-1; 7 bases match TRBD1. V dropped 7 bases and J dropped 0; count of bases not matched to a gene: 5. CDR3 size: 13 residues. Germline V gene lookup returns CDR1 SQVTM and CDR2 ANQGSEA. DNA for the CDR3: TGCAGCGGTATGGGACAGATGAACACTGAAGCTTTCTTT. It is translated as CSGMGQMNTEAFF.

The CDR3 DNA reads as TGCAGCGTTGAAGGGACCGGGGCAACTAATGAAAAACTGTTTTTT. Its translation is CSVEGTGATNEKLFF. V usage is TRBV29-1 and J usage is TRBJ1-4, with unresolved D. This CDR3 region has 15 residues. Trimming stripped 1 base from V and 0 bases from J, with 9 bases between. The germline gives CDR1 SQVTM, CDR2 ANQGSEA.

The genes are TRBV4-1 and TRBJ1-1; D remains unclear. The CDR3 runs to 17 residues. Trimming took off 1 base at V and 0 bases at J, with 15 bases between the two ends. Germline values: CDR1 MGHRA, CDR2 YSYEKL. The CDR3 DNA follows: TGCGCCAGCAGCCAAGGGCCTGAAATTAACATGAACACTGAAGCTTTCTTT. The encoded protein is CASSQGPEINMNTEAFF.

The chain combines TRBV7-9 with TRBJ1-6; 8 positions match TRBD1. In germline, CDR1 is SEHNR, CDR2 FQNEAQ (reference sequence). V lost 0 bases to trimming and J lost 10 bases; unmatched junction nucleotides: 8. The CDR3 is 16 residues long. CDR3 DNA sequence: TGTGCCAGCAGCTTAGCGGCCGGACAGGGTGAATCACCCCTCCACTTT. Translating gives CASSLAAGQGESPLHF. The variable domain in full, with the rest retrieved from reference TRBV7-9 and TRBJ1-6, is DTGVSQNPRHKITKRGQNVTFRCDPISEHNRLYWYRQTLGQGPEFLTYFQNEAQLEKSRLLSDRFSAERPKGSFSTLEIQRTEQGDSAMYLCASSLAAGQGESPLHFGNGTRLTVT.

This sequence joins TRBV2 and TRBJ2-5, with 11 bases that match TRBD2. The V segment lost 6 bases and the J segment 4 bases; nucleotides outside the gene matches: 7. Per germline, CDR1 SNHLY and CDR2 FYNNEI. The CDR3 extends over 15 amino acids. The DNA of the CDR3 is TGTGCCAGCAGCCTCGGGACTAGCGGTGGAGAGACCCAGTACTTC. Translation: CASSLGTSGGETQYF.

V gene TRBV27 combines with J gene TRBJ1-1, with unresolved D. The CDR3 totals 13 residues. Germline V gene sequence: CDR1 MNHEY, CDR2 SMNVEV (reference sequence). Trimming pared 3 bases from V and 11 bases from J, leaving 16 bases between. CDR3 nucleotide sequence: TGTGCCAGCAGTTTTTCGGCTTCCGGGATCGCTTTCTTT. Its translation: CASSFSASGIAFF.

This chain joins TRBV2 and TRBJ1-1; possible D gene TRBD1, 6 bases. The CDR3 totals 13 residues. The germline gives CDR1 SNHLY, CDR2 FYNNEI. V was cut by 8 bases and J by 6 bases, with 16 bases left in between. CDR3 coding DNA: TGTGCCAGCCTAGAGAGGGGGGGCCCTGAAGCTTTCTTT. Protein product: CASLERGGPEAFF.

The chain carries TRBV4-1 and TRBJ2-2; a weak D match, TRBD1 (5 bases). The CDR3 extends over 16 amino acids. Per germline, CDR1 MGHRA and CDR2 YSYEKL. Trimming shortened V by 2 bases and J by 1 base, and 11 bases separated the two germline ends. Here the CDR3 DNA reads TGCGCCAGCAGCCAATTTCCTGACAGGAACACCGGGGAGCTGTTTTTT. Translating gives CASSQFPDRNTGELFF.

CDR3 in amino acids: CASSFWDRVNYGYTF. The CDR3 DNA reads TGCGCCAGCAGCTTCTGGGACAGGGTGAACTATGGCTACACCTTC. J is TRBJ1-2 and V is TRBV5-1, with 9 bases fitting TRBD1. The CDR3 loop spans 15 amino acids. The V gene end was trimmed by 2 bases and the J gene end by 2 bases; junction bases not matched to a gene: 4. Germline V gene data show CDR1 as SGHRS and CDR2 as YFSETQ.

V gene TRBV7-9 combines with J gene TRBJ1-6, with D perhaps TRBD1 (5 bases). V gave up 5 bases and J gave up 7 bases, with 12 bases separating them. This CDR3 comprises 14 residues. The V gene's germline CDR1 is SEHNR and CDR2 FQNEAQ (reference sequence). CDR3 amino acids: CASSPGFRNSPLHF. CDR3 DNA: TGTGCCAGCAGCCCAGGGTTCAGAAATTCACCCCTCCACTTT.

This clone was seen more than once but under ten times. The rearrangement links TRBV13 to TRBJ1-1; D is uncertain. This CDR3 region has 13 residues. The V gene's germline CDR1 is PRHDT and CDR2 FYEKMQ (reference sequence). The V gene lost 5 bases and the J gene lost 5 bases, with 12 bases spanning the gap. CDR3 coding DNA: TGTGCCAGCAGCCAACGGGCGGGAACTGAAGCTTTCTTT. Its protein product is CASSQRAGTEAFF.

The chain carries TRBV18 and TRBJ1-2, with 7 bases matching TRBD1. The germline gives CDR1 KGHSH, CDR2 LQKENI. The CDR3 runs to 14 residues. The J segment lost 8 bases and the V segment lost 3 bases, leaving 9 bases of the junction unmatched. The CDR3 loop reads CASSPGQQPGGYTF. CDR3 bases: TGTGCCAGCTCACCGGGACAGCAACCTGGGGGCTACACCTTC.

The chain employs TRBV5-1 and TRBJ2-3, with D perhaps TRBD2 (5 bases). In germline, CDR1 is SGHRS, CDR2 YFSETQ. The CDR3 sequence is 16 residues long. V dropped 4 bases and J dropped 2 bases, with 17 bases sitting between them. CDR3 region: CASSPSQGLPTDTQYF. CDR3 nucleotides: TGCGCCAGCAGCCCGAGCCAAGGACTGCCCACAGATACGCAGTATTTT.

The chain has TRBV6-1 and TRBJ1-4; no clear D gene. V shed 10 bases and J shed 7 bases, with 16 bases lying between them. Germline V gives CDR1 MNHNS, CDR2 SASEGT. This CDR3 contains 13 residues. This CDR3 reads CATQVRETEKLFF. The CDR3 bases are TGTGCCACCCAGGTACGGGAGACTGAAAAACTGTTTTTT.

J is TRBJ1-2 and V is TRBV7-3, with no clear D. Germline V gene data show CDR1 as SGHTA and CDR2 as FQGTGA. Trimming took 5 bases from V and 0 from J, leaving 7 bases between them. The CDR3 has 13 amino acids. The CDR3 nucleotides are TGTGCCAGCAGCCTCGGGGCTAACTATGGCTACACCTTC. This encodes CASSLGANYGYTF.

The rearrangement uses TRBV5-4 and TRBJ1-3; 8 bases are a match to TRBD1. The CDR3 runs 18 residues. V lost 1 base and J lost 3; bases outside the gene matches: 12. Germline V CDR1 and CDR2: SGHNT, YYREEE (reference sequence). This CDR3 reads CASSLNAGGARSGNTIYF. The CDR3 coding sequence is TGTGCCAGCAGCTTGAATGCAGGGGGCGCGAGGAGTGGAAACACCATATATTTT.

The genes are TRBV11-2 and TRBJ1-3; D possibly corresponds to TRBD1 (6 bases). V shed 4 bases and J shed 0 bases, with 13 bases lying between them. This CDR3 has 16 residues. CDR1 is SGHAT, CDR2 FQNNGV, per germline. The CDR3 sequence: CASSSIQGSSGNTIYF. The CDR3 DNA reads TGTGCCAGCAGCTCCATACAGGGTTCCTCTGGAAACACCATATATTTT. Full variable domain (outside the CDR3, taken from reference TRBV11-2 and TRBJ1-3): EAGVAQSPRYKIIEKRQSVAFWCNPISGHATLYWYQQILGQGPKLLIQFQNNGVVDDSQLPKDRFSAERLKGVDSTLKIQPAKLEDSAVYLCASSSIQGSSGNTIYFGEGSWLTVV.

This chain connects TRBV10-2 to TRBJ1-1; D is possibly TRBD1 (5 bases). The CDR3 contains 17 residues. Trimming shortened V by 2 bases and J by 0 bases, and 16 bases separated the two germline ends. Germline lookup yields CDR1 WSHSY and CDR2 SAAADI. The CDR3 DNA reads TGCGCCAGCAGTGAGCCATACACCGGGGGAATGAACACTGAAGCTTTCTTT. Encoded protein: CASSEPYTGGMNTEAFF.

The chain's CDR3 is CASSLQASPGETQYF. In DNA, the CDR3 is TGCGCCAGCAGCTTGCAGGCTAGCCCCGGAGAGACCCAGTACTTC. This chain uses TRBV5-1 with TRBJ2-5, with D possibly TRBD2 on 5 matching bases. V lost 1 base, J lost 4 bases, and 14 bases lay in between. The V gene's germline CDR1 is SGHRS and CDR2 YFSETQ. This CDR3 has 15 amino acids.

V is TRBV7-9 and J is TRBJ2-1; TRBD2 agrees at 8 bases. J lost 3 bases, V lost 0 bases, and 1 base had no gene match. This CDR3 spans 15 amino acids. Germline CDR1 reads SEHNR; CDR2 reads FQNEAQ (reference sequence). CDR3 sequence reads: CASSLASGIYNEQFF. CDR3 DNA sequence: TGTGCCAGCAGCTTAGCTAGCGGGATCTACAATGAGCAGTTCTTC.